Each of the 21 T cell receptor beta chains below was sequenced from the same sample in a study of T-cell reconstitution after alpha-beta-depleted transplantation in children. TCRbeta library construction was performed incorporating unique molecular identifiers. MiXCR, applied by TCRdb to the PCR reads, yields one record per CDR3 protein. The table includes hundreds of thousands of distinct CDR3 sequences, approximately 15% detected once. The sequences come from PBMCs, mostly from graft donor cells, collected 360 days after TCRalphabeta/CD19-depleted stem cell transplant. These receptor sequences come from a male patient aged 10 to 17 who had a stem cell transplant for acute lymphoblastic leukemia, so the T cells may come from the graft donor.

V gene TRBV19 combines with J gene TRBJ2-7, with D possibly TRBD1 on 5 matching bases. Deletions cut 1 base from V and 6 bases from J, with 16 bases between. The CDR3 consists of 15 residues. CDR1 is LNHDA, CDR2 SQIVND, per germline (reference sequence). CDR3 bases: TGTGCCAGTAGTATAGGTTCCAGGGCCGCCGGCGAGCAGTACTTC. It yields the protein CASSIGSRAAGEQYF.

This clonotype has only a few counts. The V call is TRBV5-1, the J call TRBJ2-5; no reliable D call. The ends were cut back, 7 bases at V and 3 bases at J, with 13 bases in the middle. Germline V lookup: CDR1 SGHRS, CDR2 YFSETQ. The CDR3 is 13 amino acids. The CDR3: CASWLGRKETQYF. The CDR3 nucleotides read TGCGCCAGCTGGCTCGGGCGTAAAGAGACCCAGTACTTC. The full variable domain, rest sourced from reference TRBV5-1 and TRBJ2-5, is KAGVTQTPRYLIKTRGQQVTLSCSPISGHRSVSWYQQTPGQGLQFLFEYFSETQRNKGNFPGRFSGRQFSNSRSEMNVSTLELGDSALYLCASWLGRKETQYFGPGTRLLVL.

This clonotype was counted a few times. The chain is built from TRBV12-3 or TRBV12-4 and TRBJ2-5, with 11 positions matching TRBD2. The ends lost 8 bases at V and 9 bases at J; junction bases unmatched: 14. The length of the CDR3 is 15 residues. The CDR3 bases are TGTGCCAGCGGGAAGACTAGCGGGGCCCTCTGGGCCCAGTACTTC. Amino acid sequence: CASGKTSGALWAQYF.

This clonotype has just a few counts. CDR3 loop: CASSLRSDYGGLALNEQFF. As DNA, the CDR3 is TGTGCCAGCAGCTTAAGGTCAGATTACGGGGGACTAGCCCTAAATGAGCAGTTCTTC. The chain employs TRBV7-6 and TRBJ2-1, with 9 bases fitting TRBD2. Germline assignment: CDR1 SGHVS and CDR2 FNYEAQ. V was clipped by 2 bases and J by 7 bases; unmatched bases: 18. CDR3 size: 19 residues.

In this sample, this clonotype turned up a few times. The V and J genes are TRBV5-4 and TRBJ2-1; TRBD2 might be the D (6 bases). This CDR3 contains 13 residues. From germline, CDR1 is SGHNT and CDR2 YYREEE (reference sequence). V gave up 0 bases and J gave up 9 bases, with 10 bases separating them. CDR3 in DNA: TGTGCCAGCAGCTTGGGCGGGGTGGCTGAGCAGTTCTTC. Its protein product is CASSLGGVAEQFF.

This clonotype was found many times. The gene calls are TRBV6-5 and TRBJ1-1; no firm D call. Germline loops: CDR1 MNHEY, CDR2 SVGAGI. This CDR3 is built from 16 residues. Trimming shortened V by 0 bases and J by 2 bases, and 13 bases separated the two germline ends. The CDR3 is CASSYSRGGFNTEAFF. CDR3 in DNA: TGTGCCAGCAGTTACTCCCGAGGAGGGTTCAACACTGAAGCTTTCTTT.

This clonotype was counted only a few times. The chain carries TRBV11-2 and TRBJ2-1, with D unresolved. CDR1 and CDR2 (germline): SGHAT, FQNNGV. This CDR3 is built from 13 residues. Trimming shortened V by 1 base and J by 10 bases, and 11 bases separated the two germline ends. CDR3 coding DNA: TGTGCCAGCAGCTTAGCGCTTCGTAACGAGCAGTTCTTC. Its translation is CASSLALRNEQFF. The full variable domain, in which reference TRBV11-2 and TRBJ2-1 provide the parts outside the CDR3, is EAGVAQSPRYKIIEKRQSVAFWCNPISGHATLYWYQQILGQGPKLLIQFQNNGVVDDSQLPKDRFSAERLKGVDSTLKIQPAKLEDSAVYLCASSLALRNEQFFGPGTRLTVL.

A few counts support this clonotype. The rearrangement joins TRBV18 to TRBJ2-1, with a weak D call TRBD1 (5 bases). The CDR3 consists of 13 residues. CDR1 is KGHSH, CDR2 LQKENI, per germline. The V end was cut by 4 bases, the J end by 10 bases, with 14 bases between. Written as DNA, the CDR3 is TGTGCCAGCTCACTCCTTGCCCAGGGCGAGCAGTTCTTC. Its translation is CASSLLAQGEQFF.

This clonotype was seen many times. This rearrangement joins TRBV5-1 to TRBJ2-1; 10 nucleotides agree with TRBD2. The CDR3 runs 19 residues. CDR1 is SGHRS, CDR2 YFSETQ, per germline. The J segment lost 2 bases and the V segment lost 2 bases, leaving 13 bases of the junction unmatched. CDR3 in amino acids: CASSFTGTSDLSAYNEQFF. The DNA of the CDR3 is TGCGCCAGCAGCTTCACCGGGACTAGCGATCTTTCAGCCTACAATGAGCAGTTCTTC.

Remarks on this clonotype: This may be a read error, as it is one base from a much larger clone. The chain has TRBV12-3 or TRBV12-4 and TRBJ2-5; TRBD1 aligns across 7 bases. Germline trimming cut 4 bases from V and 1 base from J; bases unmatched to any gene: 9. CDR3 length equals 16 residues. The CDR3 DNA sequence: TGTGCCAGCAGTTCCTACAGGGGTGGGTGCCAAGAGACCCAGTACTTC. Residues: CASSSYRGGCQETQYF.

This clonotype has a count of ten or more. The rearrangement joins TRBV2 to TRBJ2-5, with 11 bases lining up with TRBD1. Unmatched junction bases numbered 7, after V lost 6 bases and J lost 7 bases. The CDR3 has 14 residues. In germline, CDR1 is SNHLY, CDR2 FYNNEI. The CDR3 loop reads CASSPGQGAGTQYF. CDR3 bases: TGTGCCAGCAGCCCTGGACAGGGGGCAGGGACCCAGTACTTC.

This clonotype was observed a few times. The CDR3 is CATGQNTIYF. For the CDR3, the DNA is TGTGCCACCGGTCAAAACACCATATATTTT. The chain is built from TRBV15 and TRBJ1-3; D is undetermined. This CDR3 comprises 10 residues. Germline CDR1 and CDR2: LNHNV and YYDKDF (reference sequence). V was pared by 8 bases and J by 6 bases, with 5 bases between.

This clonotype was seen more than once but under ten times. The genes are TRBV5-1 and TRBJ2-1; D is perhaps TRBD2 (7 bases). Germline CDR1 and CDR2: SGHRS and YFSETQ. CDR3 size: 14 residues. The V end was cut by 3 bases, the J end by 7 bases, with 14 bases between. CDR3 DNA sequence: TGCGCCAGCAGCTGCCGGGGGGCATCGAATGAGCAGTTCTTC. Protein product: CASSCRGASNEQFF.

This clonotype was counted between two and nine times. The rearrangement joins TRBV18 to TRBJ2-1, with 13 bases fitting TRBD2. The CDR3 is 16 amino acids. V gave up 6 bases and J gave up 9 bases; unmatched junction bases: 11. Germline CDR1 and CDR2: KGHSH and LQKENI. The CDR3 DNA reads TGTGCCAGCTCCCCTACCCTGGGACTAGCGGGGCTTGAGCAGTTCTTC. Translated, it gives CASSPTLGLAGLEQFF.

This clonotype has at least ten counts. The chain carries TRBV7-8 and TRBJ2-1, with D perhaps given as TRBD1 or TRBD2 (5 bases each). V shed 4 bases and J shed 7 bases, with 8 bases lying between them. CDR1 SGHVS and CDR2 FQNEAQ come from the germline V gene. The CDR3 length is 12 residues. The CDR3 protein is CASSSGPNEQFF. CDR3 DNA: TGTGCCAGCAGCTCGGGACCTAATGAGCAGTTCTTC.

This clonotype was counted a few times. This chain links TRBV12-3 or TRBV12-4 with TRBJ2-7, with D maybe TRBD1 (6 bases). The CDR3 is 16 residues long. V was pared by 5 bases and J by 6 bases, with 23 bases between. In nucleotides, the CDR3 is TGTGCCAGCAGTCCCATCAGGGTTCCCCAGGGGTCCGAGCAGTACTTC. Its translation: CASSPIRVPQGSEQYF.

This clonotype came up many times. The V call is TRBV5-5, the J call TRBJ1-1; D might be TRBD1 (5 bases). V dropped 2 bases and J dropped 7 bases, with 12 bases sitting between them. Germline values: CDR1 SGHKS, CDR2 YYEKEE (reference sequence). This CDR3 is 13 amino acids long. The CDR3 loop reads CASSFYGGGEAFF. The CDR3 DNA is TGTGCCAGCAGCTTTTACGGTGGGGGTGAAGCTTTCTTT.

The CDR3 DNA sequence: TGCAGTGCGAGCGGGAGCCACGAGCAGTACTTC. Translated, it gives CSASGSHEQYF. This sequence joins TRBV20-1 and TRBJ2-7; TRBD2 agrees at 8 bases. The V and J ends lost 6 bases and 5 bases, in that order; junction bases with no gene match: 3. Per the germline V gene, CDR1 is DFQATT and CDR2 is SNEGSKA (reference sequence). The CDR3 totals 11 residues.

The rearrangement links TRBV18 to TRBJ1-4; unclear D gene. Germline CDR1 is KGHSH and CDR2 is LQKENI. Trimming took 6 bases from V and 8 from J, leaving 22 bases between them. The CDR3 is 16 amino acids. CDR3 amino acids: CASSASYGPIGEKLFF. The DNA for the CDR3 is TGTGCCAGCTCTGCCTCTTACGGGCCGATCGGGGAAAAACTGTTTTTT.

Concerning this clonotype: An end of the junction differs from the germline gene, which may be a read error. The chain has TRBV13 and TRBJ2-2; D perhaps matches TRBD2 (6 bases). The CDR3 consists of 16 residues. Germline V gives CDR1 PRHDT, CDR2 FYEKMQ (reference sequence). The CDR3 DNA follows: TGTGCCAGCATCTTAGGCGGGGCAGTTGGCACCGGGGAGCTGTTTTTT. It is translated as CASILGGAVGTGELFF.

In regard to this clonotype: A clone one base away is much larger, so this may be a read error. The conserved final phenylalanine or tryptophan is absent from the CDR3, which likely points to a read error. The CDR3 here is CASSRIEGSGSPLHV. Written as DNA, the CDR3 is TGTGCCAGCAGTAGAATAGAGGGGTCAGGTTCACCCCTCCACGTT. The chain links TRBV27 to TRBJ1-6; D is perhaps TRBD1 (5 bases). Germline V gene sequence: CDR1 MNHEY, CDR2 SMNVEV (reference sequence). With 5 bases removed from V and 9 bases from J, the gap between germline ends came to 17 bases. The CDR3 extends over 15 amino acids.